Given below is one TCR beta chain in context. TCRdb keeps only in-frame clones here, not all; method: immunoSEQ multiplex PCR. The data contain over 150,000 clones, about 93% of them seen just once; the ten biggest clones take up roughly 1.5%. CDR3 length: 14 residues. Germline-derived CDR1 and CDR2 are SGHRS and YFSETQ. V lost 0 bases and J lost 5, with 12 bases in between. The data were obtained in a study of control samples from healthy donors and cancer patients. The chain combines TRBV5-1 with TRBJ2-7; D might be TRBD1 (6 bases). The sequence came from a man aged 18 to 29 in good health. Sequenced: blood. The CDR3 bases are TGCGCCAGCAGCTTGGATACAGGGAGCAACGAGCAGTACTTC. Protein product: CASSLDTGSNEQYF.